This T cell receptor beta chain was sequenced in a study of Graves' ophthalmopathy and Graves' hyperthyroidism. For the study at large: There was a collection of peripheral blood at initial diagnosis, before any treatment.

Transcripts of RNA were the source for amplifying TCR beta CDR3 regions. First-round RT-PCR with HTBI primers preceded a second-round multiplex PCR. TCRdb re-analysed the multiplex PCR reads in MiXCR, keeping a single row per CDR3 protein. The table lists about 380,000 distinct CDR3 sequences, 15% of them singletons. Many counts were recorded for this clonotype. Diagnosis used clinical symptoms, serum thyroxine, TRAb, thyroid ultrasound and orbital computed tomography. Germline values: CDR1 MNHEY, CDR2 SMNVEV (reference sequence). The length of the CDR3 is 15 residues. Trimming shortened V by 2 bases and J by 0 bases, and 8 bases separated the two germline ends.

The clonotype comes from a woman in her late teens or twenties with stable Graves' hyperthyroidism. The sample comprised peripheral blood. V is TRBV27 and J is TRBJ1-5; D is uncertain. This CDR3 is CASSLAMYSNQPQHF. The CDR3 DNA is TGTGCCAGCAGTTTAGCTATGTATAGCAATCAGCCCCAGCATTTT.